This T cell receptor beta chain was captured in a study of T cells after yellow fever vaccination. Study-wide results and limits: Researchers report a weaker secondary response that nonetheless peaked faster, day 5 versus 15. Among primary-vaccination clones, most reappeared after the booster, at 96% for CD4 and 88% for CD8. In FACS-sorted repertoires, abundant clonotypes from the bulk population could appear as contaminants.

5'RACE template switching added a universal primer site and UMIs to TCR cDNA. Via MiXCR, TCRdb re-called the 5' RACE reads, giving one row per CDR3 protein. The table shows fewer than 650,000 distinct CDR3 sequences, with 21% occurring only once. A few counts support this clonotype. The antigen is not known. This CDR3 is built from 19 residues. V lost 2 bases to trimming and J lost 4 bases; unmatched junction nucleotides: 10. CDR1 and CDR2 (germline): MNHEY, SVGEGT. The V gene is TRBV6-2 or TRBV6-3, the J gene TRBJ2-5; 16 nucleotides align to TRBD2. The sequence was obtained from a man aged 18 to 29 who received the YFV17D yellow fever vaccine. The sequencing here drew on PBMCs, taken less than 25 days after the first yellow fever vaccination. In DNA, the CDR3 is TGTGCCAGCAGTTACCCTTCCGGGACTAGCGGGGGGGCCTTAGAGACCCAGTACTTC. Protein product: CASSYPSGTSGGALETQYF.